This note documents a single T cell receptor (beta chain) sequence. The antigen is not known. V was clipped by 5 bases and J by 2 bases; unmatched bases: 2. This CDR3 contains 14 residues. Germline V gene sequence: CDR1 SGHTA, CDR2 FQGTGA. This sample is part of a study of cytomegalovirus exposure and HLA in healthy donors. The overall study: The roughly 120 million unique TCR beta sequences, from 150 million to 200 million T cells, were found by an earlier analysis. Membership in the Caucasian-associated ancestry cluster was found for around four fifths of 398 genotyped donors. Study-wide results and limits: In vitro confirmation showed a few CMV-associated chains to be CMV antigen specific.

PCR involved 60 Vbeta and 13 Jbeta primers. Profiling relied on immunoSEQ multiplex PCR, and the TCRdb table lists in-frame clones only, not all of them. The repertoire holds 150,000 to 200,000 clones, roughly 77% seen once, with roughly 7.6% in the top ten. The chain uses TRBV7-3 and TRBJ1-1, with 10 nucleotides matching TRBD1. The receptor was derived from a woman aged 35 to 49 in good health and CMV-seropositive. Material for sequencing was PBMCs. CDR3 DNA: TGTGCCAGCAGCCTGACAGGGGGCAACACTGAAGCTTTCTTT. This translates into CASSLTGGNTEAFF.